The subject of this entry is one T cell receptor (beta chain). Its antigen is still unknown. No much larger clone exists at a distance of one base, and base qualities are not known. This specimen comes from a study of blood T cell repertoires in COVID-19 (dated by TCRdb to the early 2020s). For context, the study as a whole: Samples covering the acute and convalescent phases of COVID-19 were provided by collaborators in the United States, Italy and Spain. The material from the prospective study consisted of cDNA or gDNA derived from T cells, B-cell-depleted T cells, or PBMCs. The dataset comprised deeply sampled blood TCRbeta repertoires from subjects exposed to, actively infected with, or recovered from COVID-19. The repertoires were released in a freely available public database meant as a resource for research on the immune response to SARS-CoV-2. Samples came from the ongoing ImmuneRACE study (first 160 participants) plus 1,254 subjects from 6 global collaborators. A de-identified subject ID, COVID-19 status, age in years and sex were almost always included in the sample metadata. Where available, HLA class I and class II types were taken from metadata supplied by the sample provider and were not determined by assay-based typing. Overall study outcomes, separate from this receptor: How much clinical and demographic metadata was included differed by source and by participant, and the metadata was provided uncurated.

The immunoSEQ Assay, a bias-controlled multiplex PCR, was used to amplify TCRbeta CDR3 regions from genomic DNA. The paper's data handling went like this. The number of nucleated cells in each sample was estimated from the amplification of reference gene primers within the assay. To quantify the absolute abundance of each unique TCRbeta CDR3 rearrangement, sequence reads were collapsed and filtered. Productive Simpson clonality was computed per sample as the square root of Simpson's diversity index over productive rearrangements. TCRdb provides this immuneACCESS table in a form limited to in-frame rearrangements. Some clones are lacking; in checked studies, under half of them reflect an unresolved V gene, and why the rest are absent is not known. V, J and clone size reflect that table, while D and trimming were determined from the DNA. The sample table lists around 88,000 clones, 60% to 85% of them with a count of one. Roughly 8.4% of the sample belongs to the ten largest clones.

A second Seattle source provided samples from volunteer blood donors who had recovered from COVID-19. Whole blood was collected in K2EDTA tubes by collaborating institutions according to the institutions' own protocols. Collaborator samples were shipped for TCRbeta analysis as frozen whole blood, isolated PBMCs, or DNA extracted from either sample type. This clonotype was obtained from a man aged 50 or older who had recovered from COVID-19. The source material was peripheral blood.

The sequenced DNA: TGTGCCAGCAGCGTAGATGCGGGACGGATCTACGAGCAGTACTTC. Its protein product is CASSVDAGRIYEQYF. Recombination connected TRBV9 to TRBJ2-7; 6 matching bases give a weak D call of TRBD2. CDR1 and CDR2 are drawn from the germline V gene: SGDLS, YYNGEE. The CDR3 sequence holds 15 residues, the cysteine and phenylalanine included. The sequence is cut down to CDR3 DNA, 45 bases in frame from base 1. V is clipped by 0 bases and J by 3 bases, and the sequence between their germline boundaries is 13 bases long. Reference TRBV9 and TRBJ2-7 proteins supply the regions before and after the CDR3; the full variable domain is: DSGVTQTPKHLITATGQRVTLRCSPRSGDLSVYWYQQSLDQGLQFLIQYYNGEERAKGNILERFSAQQFPDLHSELNLSSLELGDSALYFCASSVDAGRIYEQYFGPGTRLTVT.